These T cell receptor beta chains were read from a single sample in a study of cytomegalovirus exposure and HLA in healthy donors. Libraries were prepared by immunoSEQ multiplex PCR; TCRdb keeps only in-frame clonotypes and omits some of them. In the table there are around 31,000 clones, around 87% of which are singletons. The sample was PBMCs. These receptor sequences come from a boy under 18 in good health and CMV-seronegative. CDR3s include the opening cysteine and the closing phenylalanine or tryptophan. A D gene is named only where the DNA matches it firmly. Clone size, where shown, is once, few, many, or a class for clones that have expanded.

TRBV6-5	TRBD1	-	TRBJ2-7	15	TGTGCCAGCAGTTACACAGGGGCAGCTTCGGACGAGCAGTACTTC	CASSYTGAASDEQYF
TRBV19	TRBD1	-	TRBJ1-1	17	TGTGCCAGTAGTATAGACCTCCGGACAGGGAAAAGAACTGAAGCTTTCTTT	CASSIDLRTGKRTEAFF
TRBV5-1	TRBD1	-	TRBJ2-7	16	TGCGCCAGCAGCTTGGCTCCTGACAGGGCCACCTACGAGCAGTACTTC	CASSLAPDRATYEQYF
TRBV18	-	-	TRBJ1-4	16	TGTGCCAGCTCACCTCGGCCGGGGGAGATTAATGAAAAACTGTTTTTT	CASSPRPGEINEKLFF
TRBV7-2	-	-	TRBJ1-2	14	TGTGCCAGCAGCTTAGGGGGGAACGGGGGTGGCTACACCTTC	CASSLGGNGGGYTF
TRBV7-2	TRBD1	-	TRBJ2-5	14	TGTGCCAGCAGCGGCGGGACAGGTGGAGAGACCCAGTACTTC	CASSGGTGGETQYF
TRBV19	TRBD1	-	TRBJ2-1	14	TGTGCCAGTAGTATGACAGGGCCCTACAATGAGCAGTTCTTC	CASSMTGPYNEQFF
TRBV4-3	TRBD1	-	TRBJ1-4	17	TGCGCCAGCAGCCAAGATCTGGTACCAGGGGGGTCCGAAAAACTGTTTTTT	CASSQDLVPGGSEKLFF
TRBV5-8	TRBD1	-	TRBJ1-4	17	TGTGCCAGCAGCTTGTGGGGACAGGGGGGATCGAACGAGAAACTGTTTTTT	CASSLWGQGGSNEKLFF
TRBV15	TRBD1	once	TRBJ2-7	14	TGTGCCACCAAAAGGGGACAGGACTCCTACGAGCAGTACTTC	CATKRGQDSYEQYF
TRBV19	-	-	TRBJ2-7	14	TGTGCCAGTAGTCAAAGGAGTGATTTGTACGAGCAGTACTTC	CASSQRSDLYEQYF
TRBV5-1	-	-	TRBJ1-6	17	TGCGCCAGCAGCTTGGGAGTACCAGGGCTCCTCGAGTCACCCCTCCACTTT	CASSLGVPGLLESPLHF
TRBV4-1	-	-	TRBJ2-2	13	TGCGCCAGCAACCATCTAGATTCCGGGGAGCTGTTTTTT	CASNHLDSGELFF
TRBV18	-	-	TRBJ2-7	11	TGTGCCAGCTCACTACTAAGGGAGCAGTACTTC	CASSLLREQYF
TRBV6-1	TRBD2	-	TRBJ2-3	14	TGTGCCAGCAGTGGGCTAGCGGGCCCCCGAGGGCAGTATTTT	CASSGLAGPRGQYF
TRBV5-6	-	few	TRBJ2-7	14	TGTGCCAGCAGCTTTGGCAGGGTGGGGGGCGAGCAGTACTTC	CASSFGRVGGEQYF
TRBV21-1	-	-	TRBJ1-6	16	TGTGCCAGCTCAAGGGGACACTGGATTTATAATTCACCCCTCCACTTT	CASSRGHWIYNSPLHF
TRBV28	TRBD2	-	TRBJ2-3	16	TGTGCCAGCACCTTGGGGGGGGATTGGAGCACAGATACGCAGTATTTT	CASTLGGDWSTDTQYF
TRBV10-3	TRBD2	-	TRBJ2-1	14	TGTGCCTCGGAGGGACTAGCGGGGGGAGATGAGCAGTTCTTC	CASEGLAGGDEQFF
TRBV6-5	TRBD2	-	TRBJ2-1	14	TGTGCCAGCAGTCGGACTAGCGGGGGGAATGAGCAGTTCTTC	CASSRTSGGNEQFF
TRBV5-1	TRBD1	-	TRBJ1-1	16	TGCGCCAGCAGCTTGGGCAGGGGGAATGGGGGAACTGAAGCTTTCTTT	CASSLGRGNGGTEAFF
TRBV5-4	-	-	TRBJ1-5	18	TGTGCCAGCAGCCACAAGGCGGGCAGGGACTTAGGAAATCAGCCCCAGCATTTT	CASSHKAGRDLGNQPQHF
TRBV4-3	TRBD2	-	TRBJ2-7	16	TGCGCCAGCAGCCAGGAACTTGGACTAGCGGCCTACGAGCAGTACTTC	CASSQELGLAAYEQYF
TRBV7-8	-	once	TRBJ2-7	16	TGTGCCAGCAGCTTAGGAGCATCAGGGGGGAACTACGAGCAGTACTTC	CASSLGASGGNYEQYF
TRBV4-2	-	-	TRBJ2-5	15	TGTGCCAGCAGCCATTTCGGGGACTACCAAGAGACCCAGTACTTC	CASSHFGDYQETQYF
TRBV2	-	-	TRBJ1-6	13	TGTGCCAACAGGAGGACAGTGAATTCACCCCTCCACTTT	CANRRTVNSPLHF
TRBV7-6	-	-	TRBJ1-4	12	TGTGCCAGCAGCCCAGGTCTTGAAAAACTGTTTTTT	CASSPGLEKLFF
TRBV7-2	TRBD1	-	TRBJ1-4	16	TGTGCCAGCAGCGAACCCACAGGGGCAACTAATGAAAAACTGTTTTTT	CASSEPTGATNEKLFF
TRBV5-4	-	-	TRBJ2-3	15	TGTGCCAGCAGCCCGCCAGAGGGATTGACAGATACGCAGTATTTT	CASSPPEGLTDTQYF
TRBV6-5	-	-	TRBJ1-1	13	TGTGCCAGCAGCCCGACAGTGAACACTGAAGCTTTCTTT	CASSPTVNTEAFF
TRBV5-1	-	-	TRBJ2-7	15	TGCGCCAGCAGCTCGTACGGGGAAGGATCTATCGAGCAGTACTTC	CASSSYGEGSIEQYF
TRBV28	TRBD1	-	TRBJ1-2	15	TGTGCCAGCAGCCTTGGGACAGGTCTCAGAAGTGGCTACACCTTC	CASSLGTGLRSGYTF
TRBV4-1	TRBD1	-	TRBJ2-5	17	TGCGCCAGCAGCCAAGATCCCGGGACAGGGGGCGAAGAGACCCAGTACTTC	CASSQDPGTGGEETQYF
TRBV7-3	-	-	TRBJ2-2	12	TGTGCCAGCAGCTCGAGCCGCGAGGAGCTGTTTTTT	CASSSSREELFF
TRBV9	-	-	TRBJ1-5	15	TGTGCCAGCAGCGTAGAAGGACACCAGTATCAGCCCCAGCATTTT	CASSVEGHQYQPQHF
TRBV5-6	TRBD1	-	TRBJ1-4	14	TGTGCCAGCAGTTGGGACAGGGCTAATGAAAAACTGTTTTTT	CASSWDRANEKLFF
TRBV7-9	-	once	TRBJ2-7	12	TGTGCCAGCAGCTTAGTCGCCTACGAGCAGTACTTC	CASSLVAYEQYF
TRBV6-5	TRBD1	-	TRBJ2-2	14	TGTGCCAGCAGTGACAGGGACATTTGGGGGGAGCTGTTTTTT	CASSDRDIWGELFF
TRBV2	-	-	TRBJ1-1	13	TGTGCCAGCAGTGAGCAGGAGAACACTGAAGCTTTCTTT	CASSEQENTEAFF
TRBV30	TRBD2	-	TRBJ2-2	14	TGTGCCTGGAGGGGACTACCAAACACCGGGGAGCTGTTTTTT	CAWRGLPNTGELFF
TRBV6-1	TRBD1	-	TRBJ1-6	16	TGTGCCAGTAGTGAGTTGGACAGGGGATATAATTCACCCCTCCACTTT	CASSELDRGYNSPLHF
TRBV10-3	-	-	TRBJ2-7	16	TGTGCCATCGGTGAGTCTGGTCGCCAGATCTTCTACGAGCAGTACTTC	CAIGESGRQIFYEQYF
TRBV5-1	TRBD2	-	TRBJ2-2	15	TGCGCCAGCAGCCCGACTAGCGGGGGGTCCGGGGAGCTGTTTTTT	CASSPTSGGSGELFF
TRBV28	-	few	TRBJ1-1	12	TGTGCCAGCAGTTTATCGCGAACTGAAGCTTTCTTT	CASSLSRTEAFF
TRBV21-1	-	-	TRBJ2-5	15	TGTGCCAGCAGCGAACAGGGGGCGCCCCAAGAGACCCAGTACTTC	CASSEQGAPQETQYF
TRBV6-4	TRBD1	-	TRBJ1-2	15	TGTGCCAGCAGTGACTCTCGGGACAGAAACTATGGCTACACCTTC	CASSDSRDRNYGYTF
TRBV9	TRBD1	few	TRBJ2-2	16	TGTGCCAGCAGCGTAGAGGGACAGGGGTACACCGGGGAGCTGTTTTTT	CASSVEGQGYTGELFF
TRBV27	-	-	TRBJ2-7	13	TGTGCCAGCAGTCGGGGACATACCTACGAGCAGTACTTC	CASSRGHTYEQYF
TRBV15	TRBD1	-	TRBJ2-7	17	TGTGCCACCAGCAGATCGTACAGGGGTTCCGGCTCCTACGAGCAGTACTTC	CATSRSYRGSGSYEQYF
TRBV7-2	-	once	TRBJ1-1	14	TGTGCCAGCAGCTTAGCGCGGCAGTTTACTGAAGCTTTCTTT	CASSLARQFTEAFF